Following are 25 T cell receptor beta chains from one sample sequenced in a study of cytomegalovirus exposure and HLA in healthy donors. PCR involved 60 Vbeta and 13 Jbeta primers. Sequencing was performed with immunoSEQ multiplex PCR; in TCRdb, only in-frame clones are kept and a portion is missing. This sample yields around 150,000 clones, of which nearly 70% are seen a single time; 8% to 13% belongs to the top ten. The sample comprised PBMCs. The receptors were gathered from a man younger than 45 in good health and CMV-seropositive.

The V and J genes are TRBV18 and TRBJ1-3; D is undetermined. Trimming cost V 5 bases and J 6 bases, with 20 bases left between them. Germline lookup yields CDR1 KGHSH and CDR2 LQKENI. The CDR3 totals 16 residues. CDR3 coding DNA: TGTGCCAGCTCATCCTGGGGTAGGGAGGAGGAAAACACCATATATTTT. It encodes CASSSWGREEENTIYF.

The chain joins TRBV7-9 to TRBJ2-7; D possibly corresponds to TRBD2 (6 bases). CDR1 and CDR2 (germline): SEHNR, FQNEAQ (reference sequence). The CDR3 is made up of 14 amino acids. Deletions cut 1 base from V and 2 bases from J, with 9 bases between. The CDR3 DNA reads TGTGCCAGCAGCTTAGTGCGGGAACCCTACGAGCAGTACTTC. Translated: CASSLVREPYEQYF.

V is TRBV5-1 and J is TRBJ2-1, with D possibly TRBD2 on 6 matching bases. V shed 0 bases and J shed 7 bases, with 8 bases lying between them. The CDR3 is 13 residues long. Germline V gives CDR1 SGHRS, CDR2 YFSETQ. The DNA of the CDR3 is TGCGCCAGCAGCTTGGCTAGCGTTAATGAGCAGTTCTTC. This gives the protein CASSLASVNEQFF.

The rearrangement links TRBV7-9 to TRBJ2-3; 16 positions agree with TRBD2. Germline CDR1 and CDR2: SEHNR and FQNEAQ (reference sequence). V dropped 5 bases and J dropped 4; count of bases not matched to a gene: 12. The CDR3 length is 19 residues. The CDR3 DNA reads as TGTGCCAGCAGCAAGGGACTAGCGGGAGGGCCAAGTAACCCAGATACGCAGTATTTT. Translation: CASSKGLAGGPSNPDTQYF.

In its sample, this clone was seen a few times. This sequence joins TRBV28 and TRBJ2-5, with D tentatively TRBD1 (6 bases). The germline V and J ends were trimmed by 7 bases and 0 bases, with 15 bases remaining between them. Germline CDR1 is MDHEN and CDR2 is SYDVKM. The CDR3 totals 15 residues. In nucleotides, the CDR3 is TGTGCCAGCACCGTAGGGAAGGGGGACCAAGAGACCCAGTACTTC. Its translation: CASTVGKGDQETQYF. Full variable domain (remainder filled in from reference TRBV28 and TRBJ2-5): DVKVTQSSRYLVKRTGEKVFLECVQDMDHENMFWYRQDPGLGLRLIYFSYDVKMKEKGDIPEGYSVSREKKERFSLILESASTNQTSMYLCASTVGKGDQETQYFGPGTRLLVL.

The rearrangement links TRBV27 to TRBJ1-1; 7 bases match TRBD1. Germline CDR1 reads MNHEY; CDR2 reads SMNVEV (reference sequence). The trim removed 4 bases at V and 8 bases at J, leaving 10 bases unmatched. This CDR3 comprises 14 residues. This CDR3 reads CASSSSTGRPEAFF. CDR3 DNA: TGTGCCAGCAGTTCCTCGACAGGGCGGCCCGAAGCTTTCTTT.

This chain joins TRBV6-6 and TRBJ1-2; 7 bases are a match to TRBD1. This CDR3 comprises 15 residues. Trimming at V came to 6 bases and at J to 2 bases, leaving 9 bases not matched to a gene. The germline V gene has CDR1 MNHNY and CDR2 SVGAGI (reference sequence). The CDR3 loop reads CASRTGTEPNYGYTF. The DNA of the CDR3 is TGTGCCAGCAGGACCGGGACAGAACCCAACTATGGCTACACCTTC.

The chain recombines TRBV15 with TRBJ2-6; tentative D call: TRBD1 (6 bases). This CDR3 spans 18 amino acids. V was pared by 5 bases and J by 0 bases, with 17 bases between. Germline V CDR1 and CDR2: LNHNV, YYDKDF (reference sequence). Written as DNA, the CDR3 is TGTGCCACCAGCTGGGACAAGTGGATTCTCTCTGGGGCCAACGTCCTGACTTTC. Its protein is CATSWDKWILSGANVLTF. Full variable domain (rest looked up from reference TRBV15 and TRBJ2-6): DAMVIQNPRYQVTQFGKPVTLSCSQTLNHNVMYWYQQKSSQAPKLLFHYYDKDFNNEADTPDNFQSRRPNTSFCFLDIRSPGLGDTAMYLCATSWDKWILSGANVLTFGAGSRLTVL.

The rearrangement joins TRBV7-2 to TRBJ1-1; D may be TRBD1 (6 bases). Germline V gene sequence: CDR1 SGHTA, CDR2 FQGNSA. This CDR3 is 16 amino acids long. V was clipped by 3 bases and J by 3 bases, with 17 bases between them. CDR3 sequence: CASSLNYRARDTEAFF. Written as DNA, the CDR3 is TGTGCCAGCAGCTTGAATTACAGGGCCAGGGACACTGAAGCTTTCTTT.

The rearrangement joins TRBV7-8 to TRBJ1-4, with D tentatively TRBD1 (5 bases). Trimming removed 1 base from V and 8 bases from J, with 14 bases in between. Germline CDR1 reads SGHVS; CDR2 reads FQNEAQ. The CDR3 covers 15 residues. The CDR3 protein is CASSLGVRQSEKLFF. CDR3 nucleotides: TGTGCCAGCAGCTTAGGAGTTAGACAGAGCGAAAAACTGTTTTTT.

The CDR3 DNA reads TGTGCCAGCAGTCAAAACCTTCCCGGTTCCGAGCAGTACTTC. It translates to CASSQNLPGSEQYF. This chain uses TRBV2 with TRBJ2-7; no firm D call. V shed 5 bases and J shed 6 bases, with 17 bases lying between them. Looked up from germline, CDR1 is SNHLY and CDR2 is FYNNEI. There are 14 residues in the CDR3.

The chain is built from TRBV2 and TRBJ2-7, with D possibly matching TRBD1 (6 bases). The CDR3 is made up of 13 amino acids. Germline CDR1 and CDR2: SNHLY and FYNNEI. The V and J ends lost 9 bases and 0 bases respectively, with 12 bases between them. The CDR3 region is CASNRVPSYEQYF. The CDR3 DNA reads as TGTGCCAGTAACAGGGTTCCCTCCTACGAGCAGTACTTC.

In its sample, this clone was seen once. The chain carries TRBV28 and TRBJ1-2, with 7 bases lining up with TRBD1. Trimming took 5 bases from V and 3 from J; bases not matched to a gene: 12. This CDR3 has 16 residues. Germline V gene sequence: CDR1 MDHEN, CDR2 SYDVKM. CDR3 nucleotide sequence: TGTGCCAGCAGTCACGGGACAGCACAAAACTACTATGGCTACACCTTC. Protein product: CASSHGTAQNYYGYTF.

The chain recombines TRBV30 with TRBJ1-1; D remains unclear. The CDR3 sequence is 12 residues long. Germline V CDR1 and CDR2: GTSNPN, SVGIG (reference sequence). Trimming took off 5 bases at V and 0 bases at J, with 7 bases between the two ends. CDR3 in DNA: TGTGCCTGGTCAGGTTTGAACACTGAAGCTTTCTTT. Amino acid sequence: CAWSGLNTEAFF.

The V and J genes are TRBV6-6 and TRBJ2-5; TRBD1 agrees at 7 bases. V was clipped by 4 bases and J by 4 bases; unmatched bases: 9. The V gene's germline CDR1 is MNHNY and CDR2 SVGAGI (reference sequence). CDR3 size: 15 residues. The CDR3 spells CASSFGTRGRETQYF. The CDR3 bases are TGTGCCAGCAGTTTTGGGACAAGGGGGCGAGAGACCCAGTACTTC.

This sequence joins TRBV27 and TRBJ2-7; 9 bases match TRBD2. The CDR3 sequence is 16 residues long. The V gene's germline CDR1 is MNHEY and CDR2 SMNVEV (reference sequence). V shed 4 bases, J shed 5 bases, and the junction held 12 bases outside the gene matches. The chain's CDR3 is CASSSPAREGHHEQYF. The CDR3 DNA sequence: TGTGCCAGCAGTTCCCCGGCGCGGGAGGGCCACCACGAGCAGTACTTC.

The CDR3 coding sequence is TGCGCCAGCAGCTTGGGTCAGGGATTAACTGGAAACACCATATATTTT. It encodes CASSLGQGLTGNTIYF. V gene TRBV5-1 combines with J gene TRBJ1-3; D is perhaps TRBD1 (5 bases). The V and J ends lost 0 bases and 2 bases respectively, with 12 bases between them. The germline gives CDR1 SGHRS, CDR2 YFSETQ. The CDR3 runs 16 residues. Full variable domain (rest looked up from reference TRBV5-1 and TRBJ1-3): KAGVTQTPRYLIKTRGQQVTLSCSPISGHRSVSWYQQTPGQGLQFLFEYFSETQRNKGNFPGRFSGRQFSNSRSEMNVSTLELGDSALYLCASSLGQGLTGNTIYFGEGSWLTVV.

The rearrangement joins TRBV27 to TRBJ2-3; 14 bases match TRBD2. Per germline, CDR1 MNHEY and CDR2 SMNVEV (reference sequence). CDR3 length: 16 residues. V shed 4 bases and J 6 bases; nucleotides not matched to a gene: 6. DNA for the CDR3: TGTGCCAGCAGTTCACGACTAGCGGGAGGGCCCGATACGCAGTATTTT. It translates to CASSSRLAGGPDTQYF.

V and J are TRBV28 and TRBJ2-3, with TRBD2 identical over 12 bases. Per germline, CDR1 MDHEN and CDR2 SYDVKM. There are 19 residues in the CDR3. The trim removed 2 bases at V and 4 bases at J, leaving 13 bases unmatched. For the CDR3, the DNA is TGTGCCAGCAGTTTACACGCTGGAGCTAGCGGGAGGGCCCCAGATACGCAGTATTTT. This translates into CASSLHAGASGRAPDTQYF.

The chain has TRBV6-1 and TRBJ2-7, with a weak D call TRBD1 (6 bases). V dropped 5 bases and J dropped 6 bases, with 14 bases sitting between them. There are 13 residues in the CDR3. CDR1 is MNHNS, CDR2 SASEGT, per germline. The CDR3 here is CASSSSGAGEQYF. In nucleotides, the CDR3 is TGTGCCAGCAGTTCCTCAGGGGCAGGCGAGCAGTACTTC.

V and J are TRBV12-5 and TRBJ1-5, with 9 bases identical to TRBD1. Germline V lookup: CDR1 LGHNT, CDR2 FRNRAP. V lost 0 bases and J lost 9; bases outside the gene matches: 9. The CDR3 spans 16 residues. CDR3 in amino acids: CASGLVTGTGNWPQHF. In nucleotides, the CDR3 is TGTGCTAGTGGTTTGGTGACCGGGACAGGGAATTGGCCCCAGCATTTT.

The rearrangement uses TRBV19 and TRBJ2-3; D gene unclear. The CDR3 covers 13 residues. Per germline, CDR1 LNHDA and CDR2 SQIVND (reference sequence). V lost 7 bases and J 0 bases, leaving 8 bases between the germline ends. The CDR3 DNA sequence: TGTGCCAGTACCCGGTACAGCACAGATACGCAGTATTTT. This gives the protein CASTRYSTDTQYF.

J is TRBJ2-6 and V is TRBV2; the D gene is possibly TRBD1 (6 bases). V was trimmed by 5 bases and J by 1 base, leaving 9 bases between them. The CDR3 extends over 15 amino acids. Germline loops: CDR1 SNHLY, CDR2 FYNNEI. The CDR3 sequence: CASSYTGSGANVLTF. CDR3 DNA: TGTGCCAGCAGTTATACAGGGTCTGGGGCCAACGTCCTGACTTTC.

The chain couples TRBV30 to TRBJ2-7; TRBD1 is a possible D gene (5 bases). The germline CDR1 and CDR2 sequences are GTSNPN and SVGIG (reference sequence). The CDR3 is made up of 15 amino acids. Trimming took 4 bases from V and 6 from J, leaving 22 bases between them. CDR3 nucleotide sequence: TGTGCCTGGACTCGTCGGACAACTTCTGGGGCCGAGCAGTACTTC. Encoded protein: CAWTRRTTSGAEQYF.

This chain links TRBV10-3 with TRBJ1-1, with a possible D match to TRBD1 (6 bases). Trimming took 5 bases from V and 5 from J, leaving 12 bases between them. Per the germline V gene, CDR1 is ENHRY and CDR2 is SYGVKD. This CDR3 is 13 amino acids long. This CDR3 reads CAISRLTGTEAFF. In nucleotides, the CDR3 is TGTGCCATCAGTCGGCTCACAGGGACTGAAGCTTTCTTT.